One sample yielded the 4 T cell receptor beta chains listed below, sequenced in a study of T-cell memory formation after mild COVID-19. TCRdb independently ran MiXCR on the 5' RACE reads; one entry per CDR3 protein. The top ten hold under 25% of the sample, which has a few hundred thousand distinct CDR3 sequences, around 19% seen once. Source material: PBMCs or a T cell subset sorted from them (not recorded which). These receptors were taken from a man between 18 and 35 years old who had mild COVID-19 (a few samples of this study predate the infection). Cell type and time point are not known.

This rearrangement joins TRBV7-3 to TRBJ2-3, with D perhaps TRBD1 (6 bases). The V end lost 2 bases, the J end lost 5 bases, and 14 bases lay between the germline ends. From germline, CDR1 is SGHTA and CDR2 FQGTGA. The CDR3 contains 15 residues. The CDR3 loop is CASSLGQGMLDTQYF. CDR3 DNA: TGTGCCAGCAGCTTAGGCCAGGGGATGTTAGATACGCAGTATTTT.

This clonotype was counted only a few times. V gene TRBV5-1 combines with J gene TRBJ1-1, with TRBD1 as a possible D gene (6 bases). Trimming removed 4 bases from V and 4 bases from J, with 14 bases in between. Germline lookup yields CDR1 SGHRS and CDR2 YFSETQ. CDR3 length equals 14 residues. The CDR3 nucleotides are TGCGCCAGCAGCATACAGGGCTATCGCACTGAAGCTTTCTTT. Amino acids: CASSIQGYRTEAFF.

In its sample, this clonotype was seen a few times. This chain joins TRBV20-1 and TRBJ2-1, with D possibly matching TRBD1 (6 bases). Germline-derived CDR1 and CDR2 are DFQATT and SNEGSKA (reference sequence). The CDR3 sequence is 12 residues long. CDR3 DNA: TGCAGCCCCAGGGGATCCTACAATGAGCAGTTCTTC. Protein: CSPRGSYNEQFF.

This chain joins TRBV5-6 and TRBJ2-7; the D gene is possibly TRBD2 (6 bases). Germline CDR1 SGHDT, CDR2 YYEEEE. With 5 bases removed from V and 3 bases from J, the gap between germline ends came to 6 bases. This CDR3 spans 11 amino acids. Here the CDR3 reads CASRRDYEQYF. The CDR3 nucleotides read TGTGCCAGCAGGCGGGACTACGAGCAGTACTTC.